Sequencing of this TCR beta chain was carried out in a study of T cell clonality in common variable immunodeficiency. Replacement immunoglobulin had been given to every CVID subject for at least one year. Notes on the study in general: Common variable immunodeficiency TCR beta sequences reportedly had fewer deletions and N-nucleotide insertions.

In regard to this clone: Antigen unknown.

Only in-frame clones appear in the TCRdb table, and some are missing; sequencing was by immunoSEQ multiplex PCR. Sampling found 35,000 or so clones, none seen once. The sequenced material came from peripheral blood mononuclear cells. This clonotype originated in a human donor with common variable immunodeficiency.

The CDR3 bases that were read are TGTGCCAGCAGGAACCACGGGACAGGGGGGGAA. Encoded protein: CASRNHGTGGE. The whole CDR3 protein is CASRNHGTGGEAFF. The V and J genes are TRBV2 and TRBJ1-1; 11 bases align to TRBD1. The CDR3 end lies 3 residues beyond the end of the read and is filled in from the germline J gene. This CDR3 is 14 amino acids long. Germline CDR1 reads SNHLY; CDR2 reads FYNNEI.